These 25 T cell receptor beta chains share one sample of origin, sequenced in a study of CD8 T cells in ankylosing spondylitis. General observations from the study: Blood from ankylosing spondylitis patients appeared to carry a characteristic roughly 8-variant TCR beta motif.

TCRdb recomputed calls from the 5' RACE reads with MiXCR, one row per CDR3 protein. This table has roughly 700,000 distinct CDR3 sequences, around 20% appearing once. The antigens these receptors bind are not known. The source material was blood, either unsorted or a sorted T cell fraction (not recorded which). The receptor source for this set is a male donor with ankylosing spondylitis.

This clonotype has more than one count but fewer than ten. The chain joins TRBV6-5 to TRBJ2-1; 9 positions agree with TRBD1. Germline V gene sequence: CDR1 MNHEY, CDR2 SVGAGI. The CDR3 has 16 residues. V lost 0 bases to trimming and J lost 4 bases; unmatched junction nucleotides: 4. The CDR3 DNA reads TGTGCCAGCAGTTACTCATCCGGGACAGGGTACAATGAGCAGTTCTTC. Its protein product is CASSYSSGTGYNEQFF.

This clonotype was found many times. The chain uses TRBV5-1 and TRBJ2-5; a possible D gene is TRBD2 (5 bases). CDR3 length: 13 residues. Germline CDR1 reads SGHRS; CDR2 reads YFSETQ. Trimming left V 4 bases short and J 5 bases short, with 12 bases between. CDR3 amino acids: CASSVNPGETQYF. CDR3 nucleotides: TGCGCCAGCAGCGTGAATCCGGGGGAGACCCAGTACTTC.

Written as DNA, the CDR3 is TGCGCCAGCAGCACCGACAGGGACGGCTACACCTTC. This translates into CASSTDRDGYTF. The V gene is TRBV5-1, the J gene TRBJ1-2, with 7 bases aligning to TRBD1. CDR1 SGHRS and CDR2 YFSETQ come from the germline V gene. V lost 4 bases to trimming and J lost 8 bases; unmatched junction nucleotides: 5. The CDR3 sequence is 12 residues long.

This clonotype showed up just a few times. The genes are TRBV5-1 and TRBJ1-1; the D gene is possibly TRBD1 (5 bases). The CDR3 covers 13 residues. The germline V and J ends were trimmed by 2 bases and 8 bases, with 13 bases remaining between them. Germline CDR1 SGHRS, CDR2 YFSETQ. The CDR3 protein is CASSFPPGREAFF. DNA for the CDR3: TGCGCCAGCAGCTTTCCTCCGGGACGAGAAGCTTTCTTT. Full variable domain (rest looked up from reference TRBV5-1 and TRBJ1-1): KAGVTQTPRYLIKTRGQQVTLSCSPISGHRSVSWYQQTPGQGLQFLFEYFSETQRNKGNFPGRFSGRQFSNSRSEMNVSTLELGDSALYLCASSFPPGREAFFGQGTRLTVV.

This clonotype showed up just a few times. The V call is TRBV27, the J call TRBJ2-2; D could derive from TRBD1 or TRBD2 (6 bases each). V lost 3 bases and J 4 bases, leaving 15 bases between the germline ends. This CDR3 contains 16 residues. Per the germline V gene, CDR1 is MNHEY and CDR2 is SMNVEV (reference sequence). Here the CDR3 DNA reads TGTGCCAGCAGTTTCTTGGGGGGCCTTGGCACCGGGGAGCTGTTTTTT. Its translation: CASSFLGGLGTGELFF.

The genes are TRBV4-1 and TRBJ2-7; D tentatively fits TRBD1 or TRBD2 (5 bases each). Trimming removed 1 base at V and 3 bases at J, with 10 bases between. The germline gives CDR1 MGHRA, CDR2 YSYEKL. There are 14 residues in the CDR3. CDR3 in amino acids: CASSQGGVVYEQYF. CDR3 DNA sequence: TGCGCCAGCAGCCAAGGAGGGGTGGTCTACGAGCAGTACTTC.

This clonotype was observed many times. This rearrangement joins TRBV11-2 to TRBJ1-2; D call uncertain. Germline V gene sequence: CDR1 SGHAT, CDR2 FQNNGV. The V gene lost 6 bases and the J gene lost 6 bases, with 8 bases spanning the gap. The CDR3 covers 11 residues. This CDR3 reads CASSLRDGYTF. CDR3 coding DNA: TGTGCCAGCAGTTTACGGGATGGCTACACCTTC.

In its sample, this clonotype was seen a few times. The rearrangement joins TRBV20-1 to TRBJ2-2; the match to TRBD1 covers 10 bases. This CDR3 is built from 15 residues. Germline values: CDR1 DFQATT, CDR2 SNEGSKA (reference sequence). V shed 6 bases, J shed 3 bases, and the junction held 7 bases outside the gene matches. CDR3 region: CSAAGTGADTGELFF. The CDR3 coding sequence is TGCAGTGCGGCCGGGACAGGGGCTGACACCGGGGAGCTGTTTTTT.

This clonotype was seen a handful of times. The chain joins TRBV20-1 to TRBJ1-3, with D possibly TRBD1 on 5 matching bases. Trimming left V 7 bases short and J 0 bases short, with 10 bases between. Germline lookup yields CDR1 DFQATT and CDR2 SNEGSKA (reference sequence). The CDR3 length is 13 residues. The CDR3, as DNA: TGCAGTGTTAGGGGTTTCTCTGGAAACACCATATATTTT. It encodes CSVRGFSGNTIYF.

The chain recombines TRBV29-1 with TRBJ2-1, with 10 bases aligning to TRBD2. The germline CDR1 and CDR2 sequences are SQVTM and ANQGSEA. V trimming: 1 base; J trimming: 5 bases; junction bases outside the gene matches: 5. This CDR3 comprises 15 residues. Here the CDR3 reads CSVEGWSGRDNEQFF. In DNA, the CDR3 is TGCAGCGTTGAAGGGTGGAGCGGGAGGGACAATGAGCAGTTCTTC.

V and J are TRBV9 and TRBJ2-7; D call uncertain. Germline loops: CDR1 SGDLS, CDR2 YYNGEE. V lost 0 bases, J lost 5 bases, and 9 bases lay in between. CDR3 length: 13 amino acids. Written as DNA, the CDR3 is TGTGCCAGCAGCGTAGAATCTGGCGACGAGCAGTACTTC. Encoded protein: CASSVESGDEQYF.

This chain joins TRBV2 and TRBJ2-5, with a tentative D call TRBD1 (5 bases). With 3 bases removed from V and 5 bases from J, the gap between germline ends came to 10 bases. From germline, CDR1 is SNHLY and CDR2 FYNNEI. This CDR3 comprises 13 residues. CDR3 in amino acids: CASSEWGRETQYF. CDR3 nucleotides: TGTGCCAGCAGTGAGTGGGGCCGGGAGACCCAGTACTTC.

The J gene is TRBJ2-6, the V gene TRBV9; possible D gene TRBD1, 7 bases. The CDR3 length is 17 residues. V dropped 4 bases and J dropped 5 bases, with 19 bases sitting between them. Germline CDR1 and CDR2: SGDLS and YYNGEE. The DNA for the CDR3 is TGTGCCAGCAGCCCTCGACAGGGTGCGGGGCGGGCCAACGTCCTGACTTTC. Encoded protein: CASSPRQGAGRANVLTF.

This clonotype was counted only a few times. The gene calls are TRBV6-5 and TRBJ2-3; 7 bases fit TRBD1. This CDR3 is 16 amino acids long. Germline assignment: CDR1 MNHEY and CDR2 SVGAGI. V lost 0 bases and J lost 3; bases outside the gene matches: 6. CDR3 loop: CASSYSTGWATDTQYF. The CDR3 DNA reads TGTGCCAGCAGTTACTCGACAGGGTGGGCGACAGATACGCAGTATTTT.

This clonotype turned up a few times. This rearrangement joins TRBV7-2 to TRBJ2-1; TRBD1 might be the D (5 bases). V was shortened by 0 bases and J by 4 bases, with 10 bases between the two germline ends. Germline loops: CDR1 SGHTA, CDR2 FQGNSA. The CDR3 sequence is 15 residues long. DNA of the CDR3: TGTGCCAGCAGCTTAGCCGTGGGGCCGTACAATGAGCAGTTCTTC. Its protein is CASSLAVGPYNEQFF.

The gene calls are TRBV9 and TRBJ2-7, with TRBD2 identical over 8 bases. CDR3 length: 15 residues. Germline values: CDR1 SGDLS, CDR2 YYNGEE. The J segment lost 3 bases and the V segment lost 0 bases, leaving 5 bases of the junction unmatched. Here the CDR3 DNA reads TGTGCCAGCAGCGTAGCAGCGGGGGATCTCTACGAGCAGTACTTC. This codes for CASSVAAGDLYEQYF. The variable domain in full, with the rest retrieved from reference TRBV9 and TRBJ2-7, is DSGVTQTPKHLITATGQRVTLRCSPRSGDLSVYWYQQSLDQGLQFLIQYYNGEERAKGNILERFSAQQFPDLHSELNLSSLELGDSALYFCASSVAAGDLYEQYFGPGTRLTVT.

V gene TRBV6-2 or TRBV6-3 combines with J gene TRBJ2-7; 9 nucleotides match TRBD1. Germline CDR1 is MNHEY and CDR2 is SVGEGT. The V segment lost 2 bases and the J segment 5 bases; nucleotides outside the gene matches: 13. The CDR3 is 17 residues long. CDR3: CASSYPTGGGLMNEQYF. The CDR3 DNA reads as TGTGCCAGCAGTTACCCCACAGGGGGCGGCCTTATGAACGAGCAGTACTTC.

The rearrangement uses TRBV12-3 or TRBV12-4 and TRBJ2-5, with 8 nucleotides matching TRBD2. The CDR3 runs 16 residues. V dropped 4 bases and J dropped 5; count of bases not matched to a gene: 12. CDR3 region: CASSSGIAGLGETQYF. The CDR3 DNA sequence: TGTGCCAGCAGTTCGGGGATAGCGGGGCTGGGGGAGACCCAGTACTTC.

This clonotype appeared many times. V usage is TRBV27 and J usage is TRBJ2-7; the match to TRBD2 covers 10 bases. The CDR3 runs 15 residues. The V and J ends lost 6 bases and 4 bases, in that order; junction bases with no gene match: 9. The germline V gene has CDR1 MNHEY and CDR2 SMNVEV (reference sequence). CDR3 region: CASSLSSGSSYEQYF. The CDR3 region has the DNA TGTGCCAGCAGCCTGTCTAGCGGGAGTTCGTACGAGCAGTACTTC.

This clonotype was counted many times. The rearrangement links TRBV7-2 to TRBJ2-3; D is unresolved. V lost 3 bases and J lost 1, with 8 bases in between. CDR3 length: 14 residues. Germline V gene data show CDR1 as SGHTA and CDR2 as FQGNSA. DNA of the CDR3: TGTGCCAGCAGCTTTAAAACTGGCACAGATACGCAGTATTTT. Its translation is CASSFKTGTDTQYF. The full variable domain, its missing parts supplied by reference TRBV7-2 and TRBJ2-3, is GAGVSQSPSNKVTEKGKDVELRCDPISGHTALYWYRQSLGQGLEFLIYFQGNSAPDKSGLPSDRFSAERTGGSVSTLTIQRTQQEDSAVYLCASSFKTGTDTQYFGPGTRLTVL.

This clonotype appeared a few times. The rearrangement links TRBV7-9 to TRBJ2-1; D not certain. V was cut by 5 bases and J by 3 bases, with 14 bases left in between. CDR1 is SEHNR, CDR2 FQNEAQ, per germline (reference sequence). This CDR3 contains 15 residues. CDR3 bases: TGTGCCAGCAGCCGTCCCGACTCAATCTACAATGAGCAGTTCTTC. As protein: CASSRPDSIYNEQFF.

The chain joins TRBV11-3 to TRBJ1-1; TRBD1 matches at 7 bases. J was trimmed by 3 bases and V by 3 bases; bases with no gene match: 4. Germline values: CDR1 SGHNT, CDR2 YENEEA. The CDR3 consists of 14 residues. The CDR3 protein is CASSFSTGDTEAFF. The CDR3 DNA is TGTGCCAGCAGCTTTTCAACAGGGGACACTGAAGCTTTCTTT.

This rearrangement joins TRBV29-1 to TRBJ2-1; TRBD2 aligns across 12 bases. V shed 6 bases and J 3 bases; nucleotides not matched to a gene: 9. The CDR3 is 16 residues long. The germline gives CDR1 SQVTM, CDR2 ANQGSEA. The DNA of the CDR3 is TGCAGCGTGGCTCGACTAGCGGGAGCGGTCTACAATGAGCAGTTCTTC. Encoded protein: CSVARLAGAVYNEQFF.

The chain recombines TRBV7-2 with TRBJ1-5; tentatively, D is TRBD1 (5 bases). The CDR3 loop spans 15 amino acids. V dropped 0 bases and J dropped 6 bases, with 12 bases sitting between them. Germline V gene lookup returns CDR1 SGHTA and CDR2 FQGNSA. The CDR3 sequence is CASSLAGQVAQPQHF. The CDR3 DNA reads TGTGCCAGCAGCTTAGCGGGGCAGGTTGCTCAGCCCCAGCATTTT.

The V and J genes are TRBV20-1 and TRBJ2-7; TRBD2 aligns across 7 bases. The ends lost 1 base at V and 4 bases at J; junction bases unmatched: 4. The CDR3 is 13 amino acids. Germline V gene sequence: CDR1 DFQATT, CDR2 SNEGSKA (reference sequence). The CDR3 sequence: CSARVIGGYEQYF. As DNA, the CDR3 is TGCAGTGCTAGAGTCATCGGGGGGTACGAGCAGTACTTC.